These T cell receptor beta chains were read from a single sample in a study of PD-1 blockade in classical Hodgkin lymphoma. TCRdb's copy holds only in-frame clones and misses some; the assay was immunoSEQ multiplex PCR. The data show 15,000 to 17,000 clones, around 80% seen once. The source was peripheral blood mononuclear cells (PBMCs), collected before the second cycle of nivolumab. Receptor source: a human donor with classical Hodgkin lymphoma. Both conserved end residues are part of each CDR3. A D gene is named only where the DNA matches it firmly. Clone size is given for some rows only: seen once, a few or many times, or a class if the clone is expanded.

>NA|TRBV30|TRBJ2-5|TRBD2
TGTGCCTTATCGCACGGGCTAGCGGGGGCCAGCCAGTACTTC
CALSHGLAGASQYF
>NA|TRBV6-5|TRBJ2-2|NA
TGTGCCAGCAGTTTCTCAAGGGGGAAGGCCACCGGGGAGCTGTTTTTT
CASSFSRGKATGELFF
>NA|TRBV2|TRBJ2-7|NA
TGTGCCAGCAGGGACAGTCTCGGAGCCTCCTACGAGCAGTACTTC
CASRDSLGASYEQYF
>NA|TRBV2|TRBJ2-2|NA
TGTGCCAGCGCCCGACCCCGAGGCAGGGGAGACGGGGAGCTGTTTTTT
CASARPRGRGDGELFF
>NA|TRBV11-1|TRBJ1-2|NA
TGTGCCAGCAGCCCAACAGGAACCTATGGCTACACCTTC
CASSPTGTYGYTF
>once|TRBV11-3|TRBJ2-1|NA
TGTGCCAGCAGCCCTCTCGAGGGAAATGAGCAGTTCTTC
CASSPLEGNEQFF
>NA|TRBV4-2|TRBJ2-1|TRBD2
TGTGCCAGCAGTATATTAGCGGGAGGTGGTAACAATGAGCAGTTCTTC
CASSILAGGGNNEQFF
>NA|TRBV5-4|TRBJ1-2|TRBD1
TGTGCCAGCAGCCCGGGGACAGCCTATGGCTACACCTTC
CASSPGTAYGYTF
>once|TRBV10-1|TRBJ2-1|NA
TGCGCCAGCAGTGACCCGAACTCCTACAATGAGCAGTTCTTC
CASSDPNSYNEQFF
>NA|TRBV2|TRBJ2-5|NA
TGTGCCAGCAGTCCTACTAGTCCTTCGGAGACCCAGTACTTC
CASSPTSPSETQYF
>NA|TRBV5-1|TRBJ2-7|NA
TGCGCCAGCAGCTTGTTTGTGGGGCGGTTAGACTACGAGCAGTACTTC
CASSLFVGRLDYEQYF
>NA|TRBV6-1|TRBJ1-5|NA
TGTGCCAGCAGTGAAGCGCGTGGGGGTCAGCCCCAGCATTTT
CASSEARGGQPQHF
>NA|TRBV6-1|TRBJ2-1|TRBD2
TGTGCCAGCAAACAACTAGCGGGGGGGCCCGATGAGCAGTTCTTC
CASKQLAGGPDEQFF
>once|TRBV13|TRBJ1-2|NA
TGTGCCAGCAGCCACGGGGGAGGGGACCGGGCCTATTATGGCTACACCTTC
CASSHGGGDRAYYGYTF
>NA|TRBV6-4|TRBJ2-1|TRBD2
TGTGCCAGCAGTAAGGGACTAGCGGGAGATGAGCAGTTCTTC
CASSKGLAGDEQFF
>NA|TRBV7-9|TRBJ2-1|TRBD2
TGTGCCAGCAGCTTAGGCGGGGGAAACAATGAGCAGTTCTTC
CASSLGGGNNEQFF
>NA|TRBV28|TRBJ2-1|TRBD1
TGTGCCAGCAGCACCCCCTCCGGGGGACAGGGGCGCACCTACAATGAGCAGTTCTTC
CASSTPSGGQGRTYNEQFF
>NA|TRBV2|TRBJ2-3|NA
TGTGCCAGCAGTGTTCCAGATACGCAGTATTTT
CASSVPDTQYF
>NA|TRBV11-3|TRBJ1-1|NA
TGTGCCAGCAGCCCAAGGGGGAAGAACACTGAAGCTTTCTTT
CASSPRGKNTEAFF
>NA|TRBV6-6|TRBJ2-5|TRBD2
TGTGCCAGCAGTTACTCCTGGGGCGGGGGGGCGGAGACCCAGTACTTC
CASSYSWGGGAETQYF
>NA|TRBV4-1|TRBJ2-1|TRBD2
TGCGCCAGCAGCCAAGAAGGGATAGCGGGAGTCTATGAGCAGTTCTTC
CASSQEGIAGVYEQFF
>NA|TRBV28|TRBJ1-1|NA
TGTGCCAGCAGTTTCCTAAGCGTGGGAGACTCGGCTGAAGCTTTCTTT
CASSFLSVGDSAEAFF
>NA|TRBV30|TRBJ1-2|NA
TGTGCCTGGAGTGTACAGGCCCGGAGGAACTACTACACCTTC
CAWSVQARRNYYTF
>NA|TRBV7-3|TRBJ2-1|NA
TGTGCCAGCAGCTTAAGGAGCGGACCAAACAATGAGCAGTTCTTC
CASSLRSGPNNEQFF
>NA|TRBV7-3|TRBJ2-5|NA
TGTGCCAGCAGCTTTGGTAACAGCAACCAAGAGACCCAGTACTTC
CASSFGNSNQETQYF
>NA|TRBV5-4|TRBJ2-3|NA
TGTGCCAGCAGCTTAGACCCATCCACAGATACGCAGTATTTT
CASSLDPSTDTQYF
>NA|TRBV11-1|TRBJ2-1|NA
TGTGCCAGCAGCTTATCCAGAAGTGGTCAGTTCTTC
CASSLSRSGQFF
>NA|TRBV2|TRBJ2-5|TRBD1
TGTGCCAGCAGTGCGAGACAGGGGGTGGAGACCCAGTACTTC
CASSARQGVETQYF
>NA|TRBV2|TRBJ2-7|NA
TGTGCCAGCAGTGAAGGGTCGGGAGTCTACGAGCAGTACTTC
CASSEGSGVYEQYF
>once|TRBV10-3|TRBJ2-7|NA
TGTGCCATCAGTCCCCAGGGACACCGCTACGAGCAGTACTTC
CAISPQGHRYEQYF
>NA|TRBV19|TRBJ2-3|TRBD2
TGTGCCAGTAGTATGGATTATAGGGCTAGCGGGATTTATACAGATACGCAGTATTTT
CASSMDYRASGIYTDTQYF
>NA|TRBV7-9|TRBJ1-4|NA
TGTGCCAGCAGTTCCCGGGCAGGGATTTCGGAAAAACTGTTTTTT
CASSSRAGISEKLFF
>NA|TRBV7-9|TRBJ1-5|NA
TGTGCCAGCAGCTTAGATGGCGGTATACAGCCCCAGCATTTT
CASSLDGGIQPQHF
>NA|TRBV12-5|TRBJ2-7|NA
TGTGCTACTTCATGGGACACCTCCTACGAGCAGTACTTC
CATSWDTSYEQYF
>few|TRBV2|TRBJ1-1|NA
TGTGCCAGCAGCTTAAGCCCTGAAGCTTTCTTT
CASSLSPEAFF
>NA|TRBV5-1|TRBJ1-5|TRBD1
TGCGCCAGCAGCTTGAGGGCACAGGGGGAGGGCAATCAGCCCCAGCATTTT
CASSLRAQGEGNQPQHF
>NA|TRBV6-1|TRBJ2-5|NA
TGTGCCAGCAGTGAAGAGTACCGGGAGACCCAGTACTTC
CASSEEYRETQYF
>NA|TRBV7-9|TRBJ1-4|NA
TGTGCCAGCAGCTTATCAGGGTTCGGGGATGAAAAACTGTTTTTT
CASSLSGFGDEKLFF
>NA|TRBV5-1|TRBJ2-7|NA
TGCGCCAGCAGCTCATGGGCCCCCGCGACCTACGAGCAGTACTTC
CASSSWAPATYEQYF
>NA|TRBV7-3|TRBJ2-3|NA
TGTGCCAGCAGCTTAACCGGCGGGTCTAGCACAGATACGCAGTATTTT
CASSLTGGSSTDTQYF
>NA|TRBV11-2|TRBJ1-4|TRBD1
TGTGCCAGCAGCTCTCTTGGGACAGCAACTAATGAAAAACTGTTTTTT
CASSSLGTATNEKLFF